Listed here is a single T cell receptor (beta chain). As yet, its antigen is unknown. The sample comes from a study of cytomegalovirus exposure and HLA in healthy donors. PCR involved 60 Vbeta and 13 Jbeta primers. Method: immunoSEQ multiplex PCR; TCRdb's copy keeps in-frame clones and lacks some. The sample lists over 150,000 clones, approximately 79% occurring once. The CDR3 loop spans 15 amino acids. Germline V gene sequence: CDR1 SGHTA, CDR2 FQGNSA. Trimming removed 3 bases at V and 0 bases at J, with 9 bases between. Regarding the study as a whole: The study listed some 160 cytomegalovirus-associated TCR beta chains. Segments of the TCR beta V type were, in most cases, productive about 87% or about 30% of the time in an earlier analysis. It was likely that a cluster of highly shared sequence variants was a sequencing artifact.

This clonotype originated in a man aged 40-49 years in good health and CMV-seronegative. The chain has TRBV7-2 and TRBJ2-1; D call uncertain. Sequenced sample: PBMCs. CDR3 residues: CASSFARSSYNEQFF. CDR3 in DNA: TGTGCCAGCAGCTTCGCGCGGAGCTCCTACAATGAGCAGTTCTTC.